Listed below are T cell receptor beta chains from one sample, sequenced in a study of response to subunit inactivated influenza vaccine. TCRdb recomputed calls from the RT-PCR reads with MiXCR, one row per CDR3 protein. This sample carries just under 550,000 distinct CDR3 sequences, around 21% of them seen once, and the ten largest clones take 2.5% to 3%. These data are also associated with another study on T cells expressing NK-cell markers.

Sample: CD4+ T cells sorted from PBMCs, taken approximately 13 days after vaccination. All receptors derive from a man aged 50 to 60 who received an inactivated influenza vaccine. Both conserved end residues are part of each CDR3. The D gene is left open where the match is weak. Clone size is not always given. Where it is, it says once, few, many or a class for expanded clones.

.,TRBJ1-4,.,TRBV6-1,CASRSVGGNEKLFF,TGTGCCAGCAGGTCCGTGGGGGGAAATGAAAAACTGTTTTTT
.,TRBJ1-1,.,TRBV7-2,CASSLVRSVPEAFF,TGTGCCAGCAGCTTAGTACGTTCGGTACCTGAAGCTTTCTTT
few,TRBJ2-1,TRBD2,TRBV7-2,CASRITGTSGYNEQFF,TGTGCCAGCAGAATCACCGGGACTAGCGGATACAATGAGCAGTTCTTC
.,TRBJ1-1,TRBD1,TRBV6-5,CASSYPDRVGFTEAFF,TGTGCCAGCAGTTACCCGGACAGGGTAGGGTTCACTGAAGCTTTCTTT
.,TRBJ1-1,.,TRBV19,CASRRFGAGNTEAFF,TGTGCCAGTAGGAGGTTTGGGGCGGGTAACACTGAAGCTTTCTTT
.,TRBJ2-3,.,TRBV4-3,CASSQAHHTDTQYF,TGCGCCAGCAGCCAAGCCCATCACACAGATACGCAGTATTTT
.,TRBJ1-6,TRBD1,TRBV5-1,CASSLARGQGAGSYNSPLHF,TGCGCCAGCAGCTTGGCCAGAGGACAGGGGGCAGGCTCCTATAATTCACCCCTCCACTTT
few,TRBJ1-1,.,TRBV6-2/TRBV6-3,CASTRGLAGLNTEAFF,TGTGCCAGCACACGTGGTCTGGCGGGTCTGAACACTGAAGCTTTCTTT
.,TRBJ2-2,.,TRBV7-2,CASSPWSRRNTGELFF,TGTGCCAGCAGCCCCTGGAGCAGGAGGAACACCGGGGAGCTGTTTTTT
few,TRBJ2-1,TRBD2,TRBV29-1,CSVSLRLALNEQFF,TGCAGCGTTTCCCTTCGACTAGCGCTGAATGAGCAGTTCTTC
few,TRBJ2-1,TRBD1,TRBV5-5,CASSFQSTGSGWDEQFF,TGTGCCAGCAGCTTTCAGTCGACAGGGTCAGGGTGGGATGAGCAGTTCTTC
.,TRBJ2-3,.,TRBV6-2/TRBV6-3,CASSPGRHTDTQYF,TGTGCCAGCAGTCCCGGTCGCCACACAGATACGCAGTATTTT
.,TRBJ2-3,.,TRBV6-5,CASSYRSHDTDTQYF,TGTGCCAGCAGTTACAGGAGTCACGACACAGATACGCAGTATTTT
few,TRBJ2-2,.,TRBV7-8,CASSPTGSRNTGELFF,TGTGCCAGCAGCCCAACAGGGTCCCGAAACACCGGGGAGCTGTTTTTT
.,TRBJ1-5,.,TRBV7-8,CASSLVGQGPQHF,TGTGCCAGCAGCTTAGTGGGGCAGGGGCCCCAGCATTTT
few,TRBJ1-4,.,TRBV18,CASSLPGDEKLFF,TGTGCCAGCTCACTACCAGGGGATGAAAAACTGTTTTTT
.,TRBJ2-1,.,TRBV5-1,CASSLERPDNEQFF,TGCGCCAGCAGCTTGGAGCGGCCGGACAATGAGCAGTTCTTC
.,TRBJ1-5,.,TRBV12-3/TRBV12-4,CASSITYPSNQPQHF,TGTGCCAGCAGTATCACATACCCTAGCAATCAGCCCCAGCATTTT
.,TRBJ2-1,.,TRBV30,CAWARNRPYEQFF,TGTGCCTGGGCACGAAACAGACCATATGAGCAGTTCTTC
many,TRBJ2-5,TRBD2,TRBV12-3/TRBV12-4,CASRLSGGQETQYF,TGTGCCAGCAGACTGAGCGGGGGGCAAGAGACCCAGTACTTC
few,TRBJ1-1,.,TRBV29-1,CSVVWPADREAFF,TGCAGCGTTGTATGGCCGGCCGATAGGGAAGCTTTCTTT
.,TRBJ1-2,TRBD1,TRBV6-2/TRBV6-3,CASSVSPGTGANYGYTF,TGTGCCAGCAGCGTCTCCCCTGGGACAGGAGCTAACTATGGCTACACCTTC
few,TRBJ1-1,TRBD1,TRBV4-3,CASSRDRGETEAFF,TGCGCCAGCAGCCGGGACAGGGGAGAAACTGAAGCTTTCTTT
.,TRBJ2-2,.,TRBV10-3,CAISERWATTGELFF,TGTGCCATCAGTGAGCGTTGGGCCACCACCGGGGAGCTGTTTTTT
.,TRBJ2-2,.,TRBV5-1,CASSVGAPNTGELFF,TGCGCCAGCAGCGTCGGGGCGCCGAACACCGGGGAGCTGTTTTTT
many,TRBJ2-1,TRBD2,TRBV12-3/TRBV12-4,CATRPIAGLGNEQFF,TGTGCCACCAGACCAATAGCGGGCCTAGGAAATGAGCAGTTCTTC
.,TRBJ2-7,.,TRBV4-3,CASSQDPAGASYEQYF,TGCGCCAGCAGCCAAGATCCCGCAGGAGCCTCCTACGAGCAGTACTTC
.,TRBJ2-2,.,TRBV19,CASTALENTGELFF,TGTGCCAGTACAGCGCTAGAAAACACCGGGGAGCTGTTTTTT
medium-sized,TRBJ1-2,.,TRBV12-3/TRBV12-4,CASSRDRIYGYTF,TGTGCCAGCAGCCGCGACAGGATCTATGGCTACACCTTC
many,TRBJ2-3,.,TRBV5-1,CASSLAGIVTDTQYF,TGCGCCAGCAGCTTGGCCGGGATAGTCACAGATACGCAGTATTTT
.,TRBJ1-2,.,TRBV5-1,CASSLGTDAGYTF,TGCGCCAGCAGCTTGGGGACAGACGCTGGCTACACCTTC
few,TRBJ2-2,TRBD2,TRBV3-1,CASSQGGSGGPNTGELFF,TGTGCCAGCAGCCAAGGAGGCAGCGGGGGCCCGAACACCGGGGAGCTGTTTTTT
few,TRBJ2-5,.,TRBV7-6,CASSLGGSSRVSQETQYF,TGTGCCAGCAGCTTAGGCGGGTCCTCCAGGGTGTCCCAAGAGACCCAGTACTTC
.,TRBJ1-2,TRBD1,TRBV7-9,CASSLKTGVSYGYTF,TGTGCCAGCAGCTTAAAGACAGGGGTCTCCTACGGCTACACCTTC
few,TRBJ2-1,.,TRBV5-1,CASSLAGTRAYNEQFF,TGCGCCAGCAGCTTGGCCGGGACAAGGGCCTACAATGAGCAGTTCTTC
few,TRBJ2-2,.,TRBV6-2/TRBV6-3,CASSRGVNTGELFF,TGTGCCAGCAGTCGAGGAGTCAACACCGGGGAGCTGTTTTTT
few,TRBJ2-1,.,TRBV9,CASSVAPRTNNEQFF,TGTGCCAGCAGCGTAGCTCCCAGGACCAACAATGAGCAGTTCTTC
.,TRBJ2-5,TRBD1,TRBV6-1,CASGHGQGATETQYF,TGTGCCAGCGGCCACGGACAGGGGGCGACAGAGACCCAGTACTTC
few,TRBJ1-4,.,TRBV7-2,CASSIRPTDRTNEKLFF,TGTGCCAGCAGCATACGGCCCACTGACAGAACCAATGAAAAACTGTTTTTT
.,TRBJ2-3,.,TRBV3-1,CASSQDRSPGTDTQYF,TGTGCCAGCAGCCAAGATAGGAGTCCCGGCACAGATACGCAGTATTTT
.,TRBJ2-7,TRBD1,TRBV11-2,CASSLGGSGGRYEQYF,TGTGCCAGCAGCTTAGGTGGGTCAGGGGGCCGGTACGAGCAGTACTTC
few,TRBJ2-2,.,TRBV7-9,CASVRGALGASTGELFF,TGTGCCAGCGTGAGGGGAGCGTTAGGGGCGAGCACCGGGGAGCTGTTTTTT
.,TRBJ2-3,.,TRBV29-1,CSVGRDMRTDTQYF,TGCAGCGTTGGCAGGGATATGCGGACAGATACGCAGTATTTT
.,TRBJ2-7,.,TRBV5-1,CASSETRGDYEQYF,TGCGCCAGCAGCGAGACCAGGGGAGACTACGAGCAGTACTTC
few,TRBJ2-2,.,TRBV5-6,CASSRTSVLAGELFF,TGTGCCAGCAGTCGGACCTCGGTGTTGGCCGGGGAGCTGTTTTTT
few,TRBJ2-7,TRBD1,TRBV20-1,CSARAWTGSGSVEQYF,TGCAGTGCTAGAGCCTGGACAGGGTCGGGGTCGGTCGAGCAGTACTTC
.,TRBJ1-1,.,TRBV6-2/TRBV6-3,CASSYQTVNTEAFF,TGTGCCAGCAGTTACCAGACAGTTAACACTGAAGCTTTCTTT
.,TRBJ2-1,.,TRBV6-1,CASSHGESSYNEQFF,TGTGCCAGCAGCCATGGTGAAAGCTCCTACAATGAGCAGTTCTTC
.,TRBJ1-2,.,TRBV4-1,CASSQDWGNYGYTF,TGCGCCAGCAGCCAAGATTGGGGAAACTATGGCTACACCTTC
.,TRBJ2-7,.,TRBV14,CASSPRGKGSYEQYF,TGTGCCAGCAGCCCCAGGGGAAAGGGATCCTACGAGCAGTACTTC
.,TRBJ2-1,.,TRBV10-3,CAISERDILYNEQFF,TGTGCCATCAGTGAGAGGGACATACTCTACAATGAGCAGTTCTTC